These 14 T cell receptor beta chains share one sample of origin, sequenced in a study of patients and donors after allogeneic stem cell transplantation. TCRdb analysed the RT-PCR reads with MiXCR anew, one entry per CDR3 protein. The sample carries hundreds of thousands of distinct CDR3 sequences, around 15% recorded once. Input material: blood, either unsorted or a sorted T cell fraction (not recorded which). The receptor source for this set is a human donor who was either an allogeneic HSCT recipient or a stem cell or donor lymphocyte infusion donor (not recorded which). It is not recorded whose cells these are; they may come from a transplant donor.

This clonotype was picked up many times. The CDR3 DNA follows: TGTGCCAGCAGTTCGGACAGAAATAATTCACCCCTCCACTTT. It specifies CASSSDRNNSPLHF. This chain uses TRBV12-3 or TRBV12-4 with TRBJ1-6; D possibly corresponds to TRBD1 (6 bases). V was trimmed by 4 bases and J by 5 bases, leaving 9 bases between them. The CDR3 covers 14 residues.

This clonotype occurred many times. CDR3: CSVDRGTEAFF. CDR3 sequence (DNA): TGCAGCGTTGACCGTGGCACTGAAGCTTTCTTT. The chain recombines TRBV29-1 with TRBJ1-1; D uncertain. Trimming removed 3 bases from V and 4 bases from J, with 6 bases in between. The CDR3 is made up of 11 amino acids. Germline CDR1 and CDR2: SQVTM and ANQGSEA. Drawing the rest from reference TRBV29-1 and TRBJ1-1, the complete variable domain is SAVISQKPSRDICQRGTSLTIQCQVDSQVTMMFWYRQQPGQSLTLIATANQGSEATYESGFVIDKFPISRPNLTFSTLTVSNMSPEDSSIYLCSVDRGTEAFFGQGTRLTVV.

In its sample, this clonotype was seen many times. The chain has TRBV5-1 and TRBJ2-2; TRBD2 matches 9 bases. Germline values: CDR1 SGHRS, CDR2 YFSETQ. The CDR3 is 16 amino acids. V dropped 3 bases and J dropped 1; count of bases not matched to a gene: 4. This CDR3 reads CASSSGLAMNTGELFF. Written as DNA, the CDR3 is TGCGCCAGCAGCTCTGGACTAGCGATGAACACCGGGGAGCTGTTTTTT. Combining the CDR3 with reference TRBV5-1 and TRBJ2-2 gives the whole variable domain KAGVTQTPRYLIKTRGQQVTLSCSPISGHRSVSWYQQTPGQGLQFLFEYFSETQRNKGNFPGRFSGRQFSNSRSEMNVSTLELGDSALYLCASSSGLAMNTGELFFGEGSRLTVL.

Only a few counts were recorded for this clonotype. The J gene is TRBJ2-7, the V gene TRBV13; D is unresolved. Germline CDR1 and CDR2: PRHDT and FYEKMQ (reference sequence). The CDR3 loop spans 13 amino acids. V was trimmed by 5 bases and J by 6 bases, leaving 14 bases between them. The CDR3, as DNA: TGTGCCAGCAGCGGTCGGCTTGAGGTCGAGCAGTACTTC. It encodes CASSGRLEVEQYF.

The chain links TRBV27 to TRBJ2-3, with a possible D match to TRBD2 (5 bases). The V gene lost 4 bases and the J gene lost 1 base, with 6 bases spanning the gap. The CDR3 is 13 residues long. Per the germline V gene, CDR1 is MNHEY and CDR2 is SMNVEV (reference sequence). CDR3 DNA sequence: TGTGCCAGCAGTTACGGGGGCACAGATACGCAGTATTTT. Protein: CASSYGGTDTQYF.

V is TRBV11-2 and J is TRBJ1-1; D remains ambiguous. Germline CDR1 reads SGHAT; CDR2 reads FQNNGV. The V and J ends lost 5 bases and 1 base respectively, with 17 bases between them. This CDR3 has 16 amino acids. As DNA, the CDR3 is TGTGCCAGCAGCCCTAATCGTCCCCGCCCGAACACTGAAGCTTTCTTT. This codes for CASSPNRPRPNTEAFF.

This clonotype has only one observation. V is TRBV5-1 and J is TRBJ2-1, with D unresolved. This CDR3 comprises 15 residues. Trimming removed 0 bases at V and 6 bases at J, with 13 bases between. Germline lookup yields CDR1 SGHRS and CDR2 YFSETQ. The CDR3 sequence: CASSLDGRVSNEQFF. The CDR3 DNA reads TGCGCCAGCAGCTTGGATGGACGGGTAAGCAATGAGCAGTTCTTC.

The chain recombines TRBV10-3 with TRBJ2-3, with 12 nucleotides matching TRBD2. Trimming at V came to 7 bases and at J to 2 bases, leaving 4 bases not matched to a gene. Germline CDR1 and CDR2: ENHRY and SYGVKD. This CDR3 region has 15 residues. CDR3 bases: TGTGCCATCACCTGGACTAGCGGGAACACAGATACGCAGTATTTT. Its translation is CAITWTSGNTDTQYF.

V usage is TRBV14 and J usage is TRBJ2-7; TRBD1 or TRBD2 may be the D gene (6 bases each). The CDR3 is made up of 16 amino acids. V was trimmed by 1 base and J by 7 bases, leaving 20 bases between them. The germline V gene has CDR1 SGHDN and CDR2 FVKESK. The CDR3 nucleotides read TGTGCCAGCAGCCAAGCTCCCCTTCGGGGGCGAGGGGAGCAGTACTTC. It is translated as CASSQAPLRGRGEQYF. Complete variable domain (other parts from reference TRBV14 and TRBJ2-7): EAGVTQFPSHSVIEKGQTVTLRCDPISGHDNLYWYRRVMGKEIKFLLHFVKESKQDESGMPNNRFLAERTGGTYSTLKVQPAELEDSGVYFCASSQAPLRGRGEQYFGPGTRLTVT.

As concerns this clonotype: This may arise from a read error, as a much more abundant clone is one base away. This rearrangement joins TRBV4-3 to TRBJ2-4; maybe TRBD1 (5 bases). Per the germline V gene, CDR1 is LGHNA and CDR2 is YSLEER. CDR3 length: 15 residues. The CDR3 spells CTSSQLGQDKNIQYF. The CDR3 region has the DNA TGCACCAGCAGCCAGTTGGGGCAGGACAAAAACATTCAGTACTTC.

A few counts support this clonotype. The gene calls are TRBV12-3 or TRBV12-4 and TRBJ2-5; a possible D gene is TRBD2 (5 bases). The length of the CDR3 is 15 residues. Trimming pared 7 bases from V and 4 bases from J, leaving 19 bases between. CDR3 amino acids: CASNLMGRGGETQYF. CDR3 DNA: TGTGCCAGCAACCTCATGGGCCGTGGAGGAGAGACCCAGTACTTC.

This clonotype was found a few times. Sequence at one end of the junction differs from germline and may be a read error. V is TRBV6-2 or TRBV6-3 and J is TRBJ1-2; possible D gene TRBD1, 5 bases. Germline CDR1 and CDR2: MNHEY and SVGEGT. This CDR3 contains 13 residues. The DNA for the CDR3 is TGTGCCAGCAGTTTTCTCCCAGGGATCGGCTCCACCTTC. Its translation: CASSFLPGIGSTF.

V is TRBV6-6 and J is TRBJ2-1; possibly TRBD1 or TRBD2 for D (5 bases each). Per the germline V gene, CDR1 is MNHNY and CDR2 is SVGAGI (reference sequence). V was shortened by 5 bases and J by 15 bases, with 14 bases between the two germline ends. CDR3 length: 11 residues. The DNA for the CDR3 is TGTGCCAGCAGTGCTCCGGGACCCCGGTTCTTC. As protein: CASSAPGPRFF.

This clonotype was detected ten times or more. V gene TRBV12-3 or TRBV12-4 combines with J gene TRBJ2-7; no definite D call. Trimming stripped 6 bases from V and 2 bases from J, with 14 bases between. This CDR3 comprises 14 residues. CDR3 in amino acids: CASSYETGPYEQYF. The DNA of the CDR3 is TGTGCCAGCAGCTACGAGACGGGCCCCTACGAGCAGTACTTC.